The clone carrying this TCR beta chain was seen a few times. The target antigen is unknown. The primer mix had 60 Vbeta and 13 Jbeta primers. The repertoire was sequenced with immunoSEQ multiplex PCR; TCRdb's copy has only in-frame clones and lacks some. Found here are approximately 160,000 clones, 80% of them singletons; the top ten hold 1%. This sample was included in a study of cytomegalovirus exposure and HLA in healthy donors. About the research overall: As an earlier analysis found, about 179 million T cells yielded about 120 million unique TCR beta sequences. Overall study findings and caveats: The study reported that TCR beta sequences accurately predicted HLA-A and HLA-B alleles in most subjects.

The length of the CDR3 is 17 residues. Germline lookup yields CDR1 SEHNR and CDR2 FQNEAQ (reference sequence). V lost 1 base and J lost 3; bases outside the gene matches: 6. The chain carries TRBV7-9 and TRBJ1-5, with 10 bases lining up with TRBD1. This clonotype was obtained from a woman aged 50 to 65 in good health and CMV-seropositive. The source material was PBMCs. CDR3 sequence: CASSLGSGTGVNQPQHF. In nucleotides, the CDR3 is TGTGCCAGCAGCTTAGGATCTGGGACAGGGGTCAATCAGCCCCAGCATTTT. Looking up the rest from reference TRBV7-9 and TRBJ1-5 gives the full variable domain: DTGVSQNPRHKITKRGQNVTFRCDPISEHNRLYWYRQTLGQGPEFLTYFQNEAQLEKSRLLSDRFSAERPKGSFSTLEIQRTEQGDSAMYLCASSLGSGTGVNQPQHFGDGTRLSIL.